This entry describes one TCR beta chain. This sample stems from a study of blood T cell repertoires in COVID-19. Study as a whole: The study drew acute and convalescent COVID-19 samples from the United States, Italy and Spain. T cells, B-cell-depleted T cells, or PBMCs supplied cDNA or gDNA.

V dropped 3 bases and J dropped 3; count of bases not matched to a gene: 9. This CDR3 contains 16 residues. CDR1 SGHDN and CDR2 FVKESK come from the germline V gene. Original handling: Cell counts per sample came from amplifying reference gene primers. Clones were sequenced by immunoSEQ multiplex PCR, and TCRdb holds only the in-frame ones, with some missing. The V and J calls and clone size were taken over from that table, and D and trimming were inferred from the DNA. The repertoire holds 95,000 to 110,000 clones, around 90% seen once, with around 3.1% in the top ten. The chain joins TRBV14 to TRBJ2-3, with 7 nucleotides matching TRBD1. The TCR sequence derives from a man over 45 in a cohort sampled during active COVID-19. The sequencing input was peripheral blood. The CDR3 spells CASSQLFDRATDTQYF. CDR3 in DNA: TGTGCCAGCAGCCAGCTATTCGACAGGGCGACAGATACGCAGTATTTT.